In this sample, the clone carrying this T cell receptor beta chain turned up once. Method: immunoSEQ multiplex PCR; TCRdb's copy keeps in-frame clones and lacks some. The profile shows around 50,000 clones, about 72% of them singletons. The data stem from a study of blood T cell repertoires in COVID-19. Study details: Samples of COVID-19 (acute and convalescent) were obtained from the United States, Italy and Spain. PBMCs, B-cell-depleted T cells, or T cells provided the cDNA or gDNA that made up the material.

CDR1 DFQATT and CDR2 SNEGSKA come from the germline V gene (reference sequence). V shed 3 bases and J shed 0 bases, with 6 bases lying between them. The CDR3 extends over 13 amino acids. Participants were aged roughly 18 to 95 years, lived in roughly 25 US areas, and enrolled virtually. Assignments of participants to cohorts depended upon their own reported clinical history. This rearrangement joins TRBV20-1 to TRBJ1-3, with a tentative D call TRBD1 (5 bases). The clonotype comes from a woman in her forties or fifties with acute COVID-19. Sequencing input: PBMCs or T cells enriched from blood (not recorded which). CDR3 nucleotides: TGCAGTGCTAGTCAGGGCTCTGGAAACACCATATATTTT. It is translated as CSASQGSGNTIYF.